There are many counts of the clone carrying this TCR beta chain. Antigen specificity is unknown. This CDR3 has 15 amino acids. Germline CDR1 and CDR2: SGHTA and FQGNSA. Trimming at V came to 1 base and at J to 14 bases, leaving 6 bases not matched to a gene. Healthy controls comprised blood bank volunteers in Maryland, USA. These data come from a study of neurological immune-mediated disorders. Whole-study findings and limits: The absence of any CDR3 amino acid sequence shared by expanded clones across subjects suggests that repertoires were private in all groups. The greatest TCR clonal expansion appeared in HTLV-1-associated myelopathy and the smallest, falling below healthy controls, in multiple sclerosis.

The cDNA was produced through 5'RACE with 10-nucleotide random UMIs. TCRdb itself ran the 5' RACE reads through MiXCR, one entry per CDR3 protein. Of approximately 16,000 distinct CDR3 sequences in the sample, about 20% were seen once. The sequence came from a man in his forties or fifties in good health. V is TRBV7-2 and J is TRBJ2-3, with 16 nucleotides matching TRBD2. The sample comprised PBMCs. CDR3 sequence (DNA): TGTGCCAGCAGCTTAGGCGGGACTAGCGGGAGGGCCGGGTATTTT. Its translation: CASSLGGTSGRAGYF.